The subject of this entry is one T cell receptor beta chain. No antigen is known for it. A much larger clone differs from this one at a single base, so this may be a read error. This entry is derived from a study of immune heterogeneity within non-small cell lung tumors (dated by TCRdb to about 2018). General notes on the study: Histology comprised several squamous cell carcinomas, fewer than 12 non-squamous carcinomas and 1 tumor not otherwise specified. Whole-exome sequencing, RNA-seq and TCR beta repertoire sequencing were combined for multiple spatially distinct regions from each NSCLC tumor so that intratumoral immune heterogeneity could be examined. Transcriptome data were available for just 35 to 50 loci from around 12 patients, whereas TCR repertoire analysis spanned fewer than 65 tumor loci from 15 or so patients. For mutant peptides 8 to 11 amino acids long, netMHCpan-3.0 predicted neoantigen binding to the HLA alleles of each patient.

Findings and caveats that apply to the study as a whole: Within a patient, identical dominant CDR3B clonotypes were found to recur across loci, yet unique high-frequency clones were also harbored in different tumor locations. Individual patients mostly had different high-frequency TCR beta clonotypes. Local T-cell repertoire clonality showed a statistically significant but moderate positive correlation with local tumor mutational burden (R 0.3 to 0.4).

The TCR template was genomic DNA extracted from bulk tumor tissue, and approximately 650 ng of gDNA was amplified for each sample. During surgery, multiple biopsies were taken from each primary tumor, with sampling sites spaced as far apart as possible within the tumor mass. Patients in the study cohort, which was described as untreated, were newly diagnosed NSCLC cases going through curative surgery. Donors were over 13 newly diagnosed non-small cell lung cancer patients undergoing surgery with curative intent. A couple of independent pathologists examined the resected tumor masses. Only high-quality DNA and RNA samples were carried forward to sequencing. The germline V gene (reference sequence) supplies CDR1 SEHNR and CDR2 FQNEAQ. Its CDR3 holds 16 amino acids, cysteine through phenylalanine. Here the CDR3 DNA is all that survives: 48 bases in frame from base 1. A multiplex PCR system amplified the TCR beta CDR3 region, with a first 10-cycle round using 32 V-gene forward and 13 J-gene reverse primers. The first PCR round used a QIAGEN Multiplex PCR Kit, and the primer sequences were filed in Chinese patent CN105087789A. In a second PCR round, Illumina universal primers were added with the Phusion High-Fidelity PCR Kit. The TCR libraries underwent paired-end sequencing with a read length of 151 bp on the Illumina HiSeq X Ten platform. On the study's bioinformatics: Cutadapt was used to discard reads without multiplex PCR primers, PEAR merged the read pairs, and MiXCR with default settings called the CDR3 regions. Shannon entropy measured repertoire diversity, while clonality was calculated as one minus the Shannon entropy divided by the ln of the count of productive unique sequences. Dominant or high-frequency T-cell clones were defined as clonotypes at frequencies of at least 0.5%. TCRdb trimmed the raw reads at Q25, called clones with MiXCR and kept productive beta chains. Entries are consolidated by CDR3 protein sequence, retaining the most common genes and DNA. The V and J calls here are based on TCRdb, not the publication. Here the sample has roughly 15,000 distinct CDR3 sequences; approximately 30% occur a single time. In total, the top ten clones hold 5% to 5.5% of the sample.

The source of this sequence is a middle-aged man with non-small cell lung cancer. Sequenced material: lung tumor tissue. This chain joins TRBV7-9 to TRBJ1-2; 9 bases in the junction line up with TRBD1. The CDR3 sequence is CTSSYSAGTGSYGYTF. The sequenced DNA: TGTACCAGCAGCTACTCCGCCGGGACAGGGAGCTATGGCTACACCTTC. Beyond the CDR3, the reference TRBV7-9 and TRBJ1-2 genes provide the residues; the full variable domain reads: DTGVSQNPRHKITKRGQNVTFRCDPISEHNRLYWYRQTLGQGPEFLTYFQNEAQLEKSRLLSDRFSAERPKGSFSTLEIQRTEQGDSAMYLCTSSYSAGTGSYGYTFGSGTRLTVV.